These 30 T cell receptor beta chains originate from one sample sequenced in a study of shared clonotypes between healthy human individuals. Sequencing was performed with immunoSEQ multiplex PCR; in TCRdb, only in-frame clones are kept and a portion is missing. In the table there are hundreds of thousands of clones, around 67% of which are singletons. Sequenced: memory CD4+ T cells sorted from blood. Subset denoted: CD45RA-negative fraction. These receptors were taken from a woman in her 30s in good health.

This clone has only a few counts. The chain employs TRBV6-4 and TRBJ1-1, with D uncertain. Germline loops: CDR1 MRHNA, CDR2 SNTAGT. This CDR3 region has 13 residues. V lost 5 bases and J 2 bases, leaving 9 bases between the germline ends. The CDR3: CASSFEGNTEAFF. The CDR3 region has the DNA TGTGCCAGCAGTTTTGAGGGCAACACTGAAGCTTTCTTT.

The V gene is TRBV10-2, the J gene TRBJ2-3; 8 bases fit TRBD2. The CDR3 contains 15 residues. After removal of 4 bases from V and 4 bases from J, the junction contained 7 bases not matched to a gene. Germline V CDR1 and CDR2: WSHSY, SAAADI. The CDR3 is CASSVVGLGSDTQYF. In nucleotides, the CDR3 is TGCGCCAGCAGTGTCGTGGGACTAGGTTCAGATACGCAGTATTTT.

The genes are TRBV7-9 and TRBJ2-7, with D hard to call. V gave up 1 base and J gave up 7 bases, with 23 bases separating them. Germline V gene data show CDR1 as SEHNR and CDR2 as FQNEAQ (reference sequence). This CDR3 comprises 17 residues. CDR3 sequence (DNA): TGTGCCAGCAGCTTAGGTCCAGAAGTCCCGAACGCTGGGGAGCAGTACTTC. It yields the protein CASSLGPEVPNAGEQYF.

This clone has more than one count but fewer than ten. Here the CDR3 DNA reads TGTGCCAGCACCCGGGTGGACGGAAACACCATATATTTT. Protein: CASTRVDGNTIYF. The chain couples TRBV28 to TRBJ1-3; no clear D. Trimming took off 7 bases at V and 4 bases at J, with 11 bases between the two ends. Germline-derived CDR1 and CDR2 are MDHEN and SYDVKM. The CDR3 has 13 residues.

The chain combines TRBV28 with TRBJ1-5; maybe TRBD1 (6 bases). V was shortened by 5 bases and J by 7 bases, with 12 bases between the two germline ends. In germline, CDR1 is MDHEN, CDR2 SYDVKM. The CDR3 is 13 residues long. As DNA, the CDR3 is TGTGCCAGCAGTGGGGGGGCCTCCCAGCCCCAGCATTTT. This gives the protein CASSGGASQPQHF.

V and J are TRBV18 and TRBJ1-3, with D maybe TRBD1 (6 bases). Germline CDR1 KGHSH, CDR2 LQKENI. V was cut by 5 bases and J by 4 bases, with 18 bases left in between. CDR3 length equals 16 residues. The CDR3 protein is CASSSRPGVHGNTIYF. The CDR3 DNA is TGTGCCAGCTCATCACGCCCAGGGGTCCACGGAAACACCATATATTTT.

The chain recombines TRBV6-5 with TRBJ1-2, with D unresolved. The CDR3 is 13 residues long. Germline V gene data show CDR1 as MNHEY and CDR2 as SVGAGI. The V gene lost 4 bases and the J gene lost 7 bases, with 13 bases spanning the gap. CDR3 protein: CASSSGRTGGYTF. The CDR3 DNA is TGTGCCAGCAGTTCGGGCAGGACCGGTGGCTACACCTTC.

The rearrangement joins TRBV5-6 to TRBJ2-6; no firm D call. This CDR3 is 15 amino acids long. Trimming took 4 bases from V and 3 from J, leaving 11 bases between them. Germline V lookup: CDR1 SGHDT, CDR2 YYEEEE. The CDR3 loop is CASSTALGGANVLTF. The DNA for the CDR3 is TGTGCCAGCAGCACCGCTTTGGGTGGGGCCAACGTCCTGACTTTC.

The chain joins TRBV28 to TRBJ2-4; 7 positions match TRBD1. Germline CDR1 and CDR2: MDHEN and SYDVKM. This CDR3 spans 19 amino acids. V lost 4 bases and J lost 0; bases outside the gene matches: 15. The DNA of the CDR3 is TGTGCCAGCAGTTATTCACCGGGACAGACTACCCTAGCCAAAAACATTCAGTACTTC. Its protein product is CASSYSPGQTTLAKNIQYF.

This clone occurred once. The chain is built from TRBV19 and TRBJ1-5; D remains unclear. Trimming took 5 bases from V and 5 from J, leaving 10 bases between them. The CDR3 sequence is 13 residues long. CDR1 LNHDA and CDR2 SQIVND come from the germline V gene (reference sequence). CDR3 amino acids: CASSVQQDQPQHF. The CDR3 bases are TGTGCCAGTAGTGTCCAGCAAGATCAGCCCCAGCATTTT.

The J gene is TRBJ2-3, the V gene TRBV5-1; no firm D call. The germline gives CDR1 SGHRS, CDR2 YFSETQ. With 5 bases removed from V and 5 bases from J, the gap between germline ends came to 15 bases. The length of the CDR3 is 14 residues. CDR3 region: CASSRGRNQDTQYF. The CDR3 DNA is TGCGCCAGCAGTCGAGGAAGGAATCAAGATACGCAGTATTTT.

The gene calls are TRBV5-1 and TRBJ2-5; 7 positions agree with TRBD2. The CDR3 length is 17 residues. With V trimmed by 1 base and J by 0 bases, 9 bases remained unmatched. Germline V CDR1 and CDR2: SGHRS, YFSETQ. CDR3 DNA sequence: TGCGCCAGCAGCTTGTTCCCCTCCGGGGGGTACCAAGAGACCCAGTACTTC. Its translation: CASSLFPSGGYQETQYF.

The J gene is TRBJ2-2, the V gene TRBV4-1, with D perhaps matching TRBD1 (7 bases). The V gene's germline CDR1 is MGHRA and CDR2 YSYEKL. This CDR3 is 14 amino acids long. V lost 4 bases and J lost 6, with 12 bases in between. Written as DNA, the CDR3 is TGCGCCAGCAGCCTCGACAGGGAGGCCGGGGAGCTGTTTTTT. It encodes CASSLDREAGELFF.

This clone was seen a handful of times. This chain links TRBV13 with TRBJ2-1; a possible D gene is TRBD1 (7 bases). This CDR3 is 17 amino acids long. V gave up 4 bases and J gave up 4 bases, with 20 bases separating them. Germline V gives CDR1 PRHDT, CDR2 FYEKMQ (reference sequence). This CDR3 is CASSYPRGAGFYNEQFF. Written as DNA, the CDR3 is TGTGCCAGCAGCTACCCCAGGGGGGCGGGGTTTTACAATGAGCAGTTCTTC.

The rearrangement links TRBV13 to TRBJ1-1; no definite D call. Germline CDR1 reads PRHDT; CDR2 reads FYEKMQ (reference sequence). The CDR3 consists of 10 residues. The V gene lost 5 bases and the J gene lost 11 bases, with 9 bases spanning the gap. The CDR3 nucleotides are TGTGCCAGCAGCCGAACAAGGGCTTTCTTT. Its protein is CASSRTRAFF.

The chain joins TRBV5-1 to TRBJ2-1, with D possibly TRBD2 on 6 matching bases. Trimming removed 4 bases from V and 6 bases from J, with 17 bases in between. The CDR3 length is 15 residues. Germline V CDR1 and CDR2: SGHRS, YFSETQ. Here the CDR3 DNA reads TGCGCCAGCAGCCCCAGAGCGGGCCGGGGCAATGAGCAGTTCTTC. This codes for CASSPRAGRGNEQFF.

This chain's CDR3 is CASSLRQGERTEAFF. In DNA form, the CDR3 reads TGTGCCAGCAGCCTGAGACAGGGGGAGAGGACTGAAGCTTTCTTT. The chain joins TRBV7-2 to TRBJ1-1, with TRBD1 matching 9 bases. Trimming took 5 bases from V and 5 from J; bases not matched to a gene: 9. From germline, CDR1 is SGHTA and CDR2 FQGNSA. CDR3 size: 15 residues. The full variable domain, with the rest looked up from reference TRBV7-2 and TRBJ1-1, is GAGVSQSPSNKVTEKGKDVELRCDPISGHTALYWYRQSLGQGLEFLIYFQGNSAPDKSGLPSDRFSAERTGGSVSTLTIQRTQQEDSAVYLCASSLRQGERTEAFFGQGTRLTVV.

This chain links TRBV5-1 with TRBJ2-2; 8 bases are a match to TRBD2. V trimming: 6 bases; J trimming: 2 bases; junction bases outside the gene matches: 9. Germline CDR1 and CDR2: SGHRS and YFSETQ. There are 16 residues in the CDR3. The CDR3: CASTRISGINTGELFF. CDR3 in DNA: TGCGCCAGCACCCGGATTAGCGGGATAAACACCGGGGAGCTGTTTTTT. Filled out from reference TRBV5-1 and TRBJ2-2, the complete variable domain reads KAGVTQTPRYLIKTRGQQVTLSCSPISGHRSVSWYQQTPGQGLQFLFEYFSETQRNKGNFPGRFSGRQFSNSRSEMNVSTLELGDSALYLCASTRISGINTGELFFGEGSRLTVL.

This chain uses TRBV2 with TRBJ1-2; 8 positions agree with TRBD1. The germline gives CDR1 SNHLY, CDR2 FYNNEI. The junction had 7 bases not matched to a gene; V was cut back by 6 bases and J by 7 bases. CDR3 length equals 13 residues. The CDR3 DNA follows: TGTGCCAGCAGCGGACAGGGAGTGGGTGGCTACACCTTC. Translating gives CASSGQGVGGYTF. Variable domain in full (rest from reference TRBV2 and TRBJ1-2): EPEVTQTPSHQVTQMGQEVILRCVPISNHLYFYWYRQILGQKVEFLVSFYNNEISEKSEIFDDQFSVERPDGSNFTLKIRSTKLEDSAMYFCASSGQGVGGYTFGSGTRLTVV.

This clone was recorded many times. The same CDR3 is also encoded by other DNA sequences in this sample. The chain joins TRBV27 to TRBJ2-7, with 11 bases lining up with TRBD2. The V segment lost 2 bases and the J segment 2 bases; nucleotides outside the gene matches: 2. The CDR3 has 15 amino acids. Per the germline V gene, CDR1 is MNHEY and CDR2 is SMNVEV (reference sequence). DNA of the CDR3: TGTGCCAGCAGTTTACTGGGACTAGCGGCCTACGAGCAGTACTTC. Protein sequence: CASSLLGLAAYEQYF.

The rearrangement links TRBV19 to TRBJ1-3; 9 nucleotides line up with TRBD1. There are 14 residues in the CDR3. Germline CDR1 reads LNHDA; CDR2 reads SQIVND (reference sequence). Trimming took 6 bases from V and 0 from J; bases not matched to a gene: 0. CDR3 loop: CASRTGGSGNTIYF. CDR3 nucleotide sequence: TGTGCCAGTAGGACAGGGGGCTCTGGAAACACCATATATTTT. Filled out from reference TRBV19 and TRBJ1-3, the complete variable domain reads DGGITQSPKYLFRKEGQNVTLSCEQNLNHDAMYWYRQDPGQGLRLIYYSQIVNDFQKGDIAEGYSVSREKKESFPLTVTSAQKNPTAFYLCASRTGGSGNTIYFGEGSWLTVV.

The CDR3 spells CASSQTSGPYNEQFF. DNA of the CDR3: TGTGCCAGCAGCCAAACTAGCGGGCCTTACAATGAGCAGTTCTTC. The chain is built from TRBV4-2 and TRBJ2-1, with 9 bases matching TRBD2. Trimming removed 2 bases from V and 4 bases from J; junction bases left unmatched: 3. Per germline, CDR1 LGHNA and CDR2 YNFKEQ. The CDR3 contains 15 residues.

The chain couples TRBV6-5 to TRBJ1-4, with D possibly being TRBD1 (5 bases). The CDR3 consists of 16 residues. V shed 2 bases and J shed 3 bases, with 13 bases lying between them. The germline gives CDR1 MNHEY, CDR2 SVGAGI. CDR3 sequence: CASSYRGVTANEKLFF. CDR3 sequence (DNA): TGTGCCAGCAGTTACAGGGGCGTAACGGCTAATGAAAAACTGTTTTTT.

The chain couples TRBV5-1 to TRBJ2-1; 9 bases match TRBD1. Germline loops: CDR1 SGHRS, CDR2 YFSETQ. There are 15 residues in the CDR3. The V segment lost 2 bases and the J segment 10 bases; nucleotides outside the gene matches: 10. The CDR3 nucleotides read TGCGCCAGCAGCTTCGGGGACAGGGACTCAGGCGAGCAGTTCTTC. Translated: CASSFGDRDSGEQFF. Supplemented by reference TRBV5-1 and TRBJ2-1, the full variable domain reads KAGVTQTPRYLIKTRGQQVTLSCSPISGHRSVSWYQQTPGQGLQFLFEYFSETQRNKGNFPGRFSGRQFSNSRSEMNVSTLELGDSALYLCASSFGDRDSGEQFFGPGTRLTVL.

Ten or more counts support this clone. V and J are TRBV7-8 and TRBJ1-1, with unresolved D. The CDR3 contains 15 residues. Germline V CDR1 and CDR2: SGHVS, FQNEAQ. The V end lost 5 bases, the J end lost 5 bases, and 18 bases lay between the germline ends. This chain's CDR3 is CASSPDRMWGTEAFF. The CDR3 coding sequence is TGTGCCAGCAGCCCCGATCGGATGTGGGGAACTGAAGCTTTCTTT.

Comment on this clone: In the same sample, other DNA sequences code for this CDR3. The chain recombines TRBV11-2 with TRBJ2-7; 12 positions match TRBD2. The V segment lost 6 bases and the J segment 1 base; nucleotides outside the gene matches: 7. Germline V gene data show CDR1 as SGHAT and CDR2 as FQNNGV. The CDR3 covers 16 residues. The CDR3 loop is CASSPRLAGVSYEQYF. The CDR3 bases are TGTGCCAGCAGTCCCCGACTAGCGGGAGTATCCTACGAGCAGTACTTC.

The J gene is TRBJ2-1, the V gene TRBV5-5; TRBD1 might be the D (5 bases). Trimming removed 2 bases at V and 0 bases at J, with 12 bases between. CDR3 size: 16 residues. Per germline, CDR1 SGHKS and CDR2 YYEKEE (reference sequence). The CDR3 loop is CASSLHRFSSYNEQFF. The DNA for the CDR3 is TGTGCCAGCAGCTTACACAGGTTTAGCTCCTACAATGAGCAGTTCTTC.

This clone was observed a few times. The rearrangement links TRBV7-2 to TRBJ2-1, with 10 nucleotides matching TRBD2. Trimming at V came to 6 bases and at J to 3 bases, leaving 5 bases not matched to a gene. Germline V gives CDR1 SGHTA, CDR2 FQGNSA. The CDR3 is made up of 15 amino acids. CDR3 protein: CASSESGRDYNEQFF. CDR3 DNA sequence: TGTGCCAGCAGTGAGAGCGGGAGGGACTACAATGAGCAGTTCTTC.

The chain employs TRBV4-1 and TRBJ1-2; a weak D match, TRBD1 (5 bases). CDR3 length: 18 residues. Germline CDR1 MGHRA, CDR2 YSYEKL. Trimming left V 8 bases short and J 3 bases short, with 28 bases between. The CDR3 protein is CASRKQEGLPRGDYGYTF. The CDR3 coding sequence is TGCGCCAGCCGAAAACAAGAGGGACTACCTAGGGGAGACTATGGCTACACCTTC.

The V and J genes are TRBV7-9 and TRBJ1-2, with 7 bases fitting TRBD1. Per the germline V gene, CDR1 is SEHNR and CDR2 is FQNEAQ (reference sequence). V shed 5 bases, J shed 3 bases, and the junction held 3 bases outside the gene matches. CDR3 length: 13 residues. The CDR3 nucleotides are TGTGCCAGCAGCCCGGACAGGTACTATGGCTACACCTTC. Translating gives CASSPDRYYGYTF.